This T cell receptor beta chain was recovered during a study of human T cells and chemical hapten exposure. The study's findings and limits: The study found that DPC sensitization did not change TCRs above 1 in 1000 frequency.

The sample's time point: patch test 3, about 24 weeks after DPC sensitization. This sample's treatment: therapeutic diphenylcyclopropenone sensitization with weekly scalp DPC. Sequencing started from total RNA isolated from unfractionated whole blood. The study enrolled 18 to 70-year-old alopecia patients suitable for DPC. In its sample, this clonotype was seen once. Its antigen is not identified. Individual cDNA molecules each carried unique molecular identifiers attached by the library. In the original workflow: Samples had a median of around 96,000 TCRs, ranging roughly 20,000 to 690,600. TCRdb re-called the RACE reads through MiXCR, storing one row per CDR3 protein. In this record, the V and J calls reflect TCRdb's handling and not the investigators' own analysis. The data contain over 35,000 distinct CDR3 sequences, roughly 13% of them singletons. Sequenced here: whole blood, sampled in connection with sensitization to the hapten diphenylcyclopropenone (DPC). This sequence originates from a woman in her 40s with alopecia areata. Some clones in this sample may be carry-over from other donors' samples.

The CDR3 sequence is CASSEEGHVLEQFF. CDR3 nucleotide sequence: TGTGCCAGCAGCGAGGAGGGACATGTATTGGAGCAGTTCTTC. The chain uses TRBV9 and TRBJ2-1; D is tentatively TRBD1 or TRBD2 (6 bases each). Germline CDR1 reads SGDLS; CDR2 reads YYNGEE. The CDR3 has 14 residues. Trimming took off 3 bases at V and 10 bases at J, with 17 bases between the two ends. The full variable domain, rest sourced from reference TRBV9 and TRBJ2-1, is DSGVTQTPKHLITATGQRVTLRCSPRSGDLSVYWYQQSLDQGLQFLIQYYNGEERAKGNILERFSAQQFPDLHSELNLSSLELGDSALYFCASSEEGHVLEQFFGPGTRLTVL.